The rows below give T cell receptor beta chains drawn from one sample of a study of somatic mutations in cytotoxic T cells in rheumatoid arthritis. Method: immunoSEQ multiplex PCR; TCRdb's copy keeps in-frame clones and lacks some. The table records 2,500 to 3,500 clones, 83% of them present only once. Source material: CD8+ T cells sorted from blood. The receptors derive from a woman between 50 and 59 years old with rheumatoid arthritis. Both conserved end residues are trimmed from each CDR3. D genes are given only for firm matches.

V: TRBV6-1; length: 13; J: TRBJ2-3; D: TRBD2; CDR3: ASSGSSGSTDTQY
V: TRBV7-2; length: 16; J: TRBJ2-4; D: TRBD1; CDR3: ASSGPGTGRLSKNIQY
V: TRBV29-1; length: 11; J: TRBJ1-5; D: NA; CDR3: SVRVRSNQPQH
V: TRBV28; length: 12; J: TRBJ2-7; D: NA; CDR3: ASTPGGAPGEQY
V: TRBV6-4; length: 12; J: TRBJ2-3; D: NA; CDR3: ASSDSQGTDTQY
V: TRBV6-6; length: 10; J: TRBJ2-7; D: TRBD1; CDR3: ASTRTGHEQY
V: TRBV4-1; length: 13; J: TRBJ2-7; D: TRBD1; CDR3: ASSQFETGGYEQY
V: TRBV28; length: 16; J: TRBJ2-5; D: TRBD2; CDR3: ASSPPGASGRTQETQY
V: TRBV6-1; length: 11; J: TRBJ2-7; D: NA; CDR3: ASSEDRAYEQY
V: TRBV28; length: 13; J: TRBJ2-7; D: TRBD1; CDR3: ASKQPGDRGYEQY
V: TRBV5-6; length: 12; J: TRBJ2-7; D: TRBD2; CDR3: ASSAGTSVYEQY
V: TRBV10-1; length: 13; J: TRBJ2-1; D: NA; CDR3: ASSEGLAEDNEQF
V: TRBV4-1; length: 13; J: TRBJ2-7; D: TRBD2; CDR3: ASSLGTSGRGEQY
V: TRBV15; length: 14; J: TRBJ1-6; D: NA; CDR3: ATGRSFGEIGSPLH
V: TRBV7-2; length: 16; J: TRBJ2-7; D: TRBD2; CDR3: ASSLLGLAGSMTYEQY
V: TRBV10-2; length: 11; J: TRBJ1-1; D: TRBD1; CDR3: ASSEVETGRAF
V: TRBV2; length: 14; J: TRBJ2-7; D: TRBD2; CDR3: ASRRPTSGHSYEQY
V: TRBV11-3; length: 14; J: TRBJ2-1; D: TRBD2; CDR3: ASSPSVAGGGNEQF
V: TRBV7-2; length: 11; J: TRBJ2-1; D: NA; CDR3: ASSLGAYNEQF
V: TRBV5-6; length: 12; J: TRBJ2-4; D: TRBD1; CDR3: ASSPGQGINIQY
V: TRBV5-1; length: 12; J: TRBJ1-5; D: NA; CDR3: ASSEGRYNQPQH
V: TRBV7-9; length: 15; J: TRBJ2-2; D: TRBD1; CDR3: ASSPSPGTGRTGELF
V: TRBV4-1; length: 10; J: TRBJ2-4; D: TRBD2; CDR3: ASSHGGGRWY
V: TRBV27; length: 13; J: TRBJ2-5; D: NA; CDR3: ASSPTQGWKETQY
V: TRBV28; length: 14; J: TRBJ1-5; D: NA; CDR3: ASSTLGWGDNQPQH
V: TRBV7-9; length: 10; J: TRBJ2-7; D: NA; CDR3: ASRSGTYEQY
V: TRBV27; length: 12; J: TRBJ2-7; D: TRBD2; CDR3: ASRQGLGLYEQY
V: TRBV15; length: 11; J: TRBJ1-2; D: NA; CDR3: ATSTSGNYGYT
V: TRBV5-3; length: 12; J: TRBJ2-7; D: TRBD1; CDR3: ARSPGTGVYEQY
V: TRBV5-4; length: 13; J: TRBJ1-6; D: TRBD1; CDR3: ASSLRDSSNSPLH
V: TRBV5-1; length: 15; J: TRBJ2-1; D: TRBD2; CDR3: ASSTGLAGVVWNEQF
V: TRBV2; length: 13; J: TRBJ2-2; D: TRBD2; CDR3: ASSEAGGSTGELF
V: TRBV5-1; length: 13; J: TRBJ2-7; D: TRBD2; CDR3: ASSLETSGGYEQY
V: TRBV6-1; length: 13; J: TRBJ2-1; D: NA; CDR3: ASSEVRGRVNEQF
V: TRBV6-1; length: 16; J: TRBJ2-2; D: TRBD2; CDR3: ASSEIAGGGGDTGELF
V: TRBV4-1; length: 12; J: TRBJ1-5; D: NA; CDR3: ASSQGSYNQPQH
V: TRBV2; length: 14; J: TRBJ1-2; D: NA; CDR3: ASSDTFRNPNYGYT
V: TRBV18; length: 15; J: TRBJ2-7; D: NA; CDR3: ASSPSRGNPFSYEQY
V: TRBV4-1; length: 15; J: TRBJ2-1; D: TRBD2; CDR3: ASSPWAGGLSYNEQF
V: TRBV7-9; length: 12; J: TRBJ1-2; D: TRBD1; CDR3: ASSLAGTDYGYT
V: TRBV11-3; length: 13; J: TRBJ2-3; D: TRBD1; CDR3: ASSAYTGVSDTQY
V: TRBV9; length: 11; J: TRBJ2-7; D: NA; CDR3: ASSAPSSYEQY
V: TRBV19; length: 13; J: TRBJ2-7; D: TRBD1; CDR3: ASSPGAGGSYEQY
V: TRBV2; length: 13; J: TRBJ1-1; D: NA; CDR3: ASSPLGRENTEAF
V: TRBV14; length: 14; J: TRBJ2-7; D: TRBD1; CDR3: ASSQKGQGFRYEQY
V: TRBV5-4; length: 13; J: TRBJ2-7; D: NA; CDR3: ASSLAAGDSYEQY
V: TRBV6-6; length: 12; J: TRBJ2-3; D: NA; CDR3: ASSYLSGTDTQY
V: TRBV7-3; length: 15; J: TRBJ1-1; D: NA; CDR3: ASSLMGGAGENTEAF
V: TRBV6-1; length: 13; J: TRBJ2-7; D: NA; CDR3: ASSKGDVVSSEQY
V: TRBV27; length: 11; J: TRBJ2-7; D: TRBD1; CDR3: ASSLGQSYEQY
V: TRBV7-8; length: 13; J: TRBJ2-1; D: TRBD2; CDR3: ASRKDPGLAGVPF
V: TRBV5-1; length: 12; J: TRBJ1-1; D: TRBD1; CDR3: ASSPGQGITEAF
V: TRBV11-2; length: 13; J: TRBJ2-1; D: NA; CDR3: ASSPLRQTYNEQF
V: TRBV28; length: 12; J: TRBJ2-2; D: TRBD1; CDR3: ASTGTGITGELF
V: TRBV28; length: 10; J: TRBJ1-1; D: NA; CDR3: ATTDPGFEAF
V: TRBV6-5; length: 12; J: TRBJ1-2; D: TRBD1; CDR3: ASGLGQGVVSYT
V: TRBV29-1; length: 11; J: TRBJ2-7; D: TRBD1; CDR3: SVGDRDSYEQY
V: TRBV28; length: 14; J: TRBJ1-3; D: NA; CDR3: ASSFADKSSGNTIY
V: TRBV2; length: 13; J: TRBJ2-1; D: NA; CDR3: ASSEWGRLVDEQF